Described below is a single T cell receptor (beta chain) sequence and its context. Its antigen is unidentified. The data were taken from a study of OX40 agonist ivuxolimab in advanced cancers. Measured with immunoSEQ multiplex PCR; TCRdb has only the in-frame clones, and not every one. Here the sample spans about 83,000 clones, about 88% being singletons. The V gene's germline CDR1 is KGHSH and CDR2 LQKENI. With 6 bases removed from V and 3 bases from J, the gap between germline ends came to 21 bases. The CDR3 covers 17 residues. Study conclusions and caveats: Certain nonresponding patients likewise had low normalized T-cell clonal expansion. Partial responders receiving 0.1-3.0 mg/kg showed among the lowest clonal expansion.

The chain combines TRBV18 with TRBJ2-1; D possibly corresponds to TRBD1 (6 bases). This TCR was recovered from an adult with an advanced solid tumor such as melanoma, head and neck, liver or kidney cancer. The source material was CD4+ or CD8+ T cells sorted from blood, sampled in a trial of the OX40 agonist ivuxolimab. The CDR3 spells CASSLDVFRDNYNEQFF. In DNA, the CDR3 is TGTGCCAGCTCCTTGGACGTATTTCGGGACAACTACAATGAGCAGTTCTTC.